This TCR beta chain was recorded in a study of blood T cell repertoires in COVID-19. At the level of the study: Italy, Spain and the United States were the sources of the convalescent and acute COVID-19 samples.

This clone was seen just once. From germline, CDR1 is SGHRS and CDR2 YFSETQ. Trimming removed 0 bases from V and 2 bases from J, with 8 bases in between. This CDR3 is built from 14 residues. Assignment of participants to cohorts was predicated upon participant-reported clinical history. What the recovered Cohort 3 donors had was two negative PCRs, clearance, or symptom resolution. Under the authors' procedure: For nucleated cells, counts were estimated from reference gene primer amplification. Profiled with immunoSEQ multiplex PCR; TCRdb holds only in-frame clones, not every one. V and J calls and clone size follow that table, whereas D and trimming were derived from the DNA. This table holds more than 150,000 clones, roughly 82% found once.

The chain is built from TRBV5-1 and TRBJ1-2; D call uncertain. This receptor was obtained from a man aged 35-49 years who had recovered from COVID-19. Specimen: PBMCs or T cells enriched from blood (not recorded which). The CDR3: CASSLGQVNYGYTF. CDR3 DNA: TGCGCCAGCAGCTTGGGGCAGGTCAACTATGGCTACACCTTC.